These T cell receptor beta chains were read from a single sample in a study of cytomegalovirus exposure and HLA in healthy donors. The assay was immunoSEQ multiplex PCR, and TCRdb's table has in-frame clones only and misses some. The repertoire consists of some 200,000 clones, with 76% occurring once and the leading ten covering approximately 0.6%. Sequenced input: PBMCs. Receptors originate from a young man in good health and CMV-seronegative. The CDR3 runs from the conserved cysteine through the conserved F or W. D genes are given only for firm matches. Rows may omit the clone size; those that give it use once, few, many or a size class.

>.|.|TRBV6-1|TRBJ2-1
CASSVEGGNEQFF
TGTGCCAGCAGTGTAGAGGGAGGCAATGAGCAGTTCTTC
>TRBD2|once|TRBV29-1|TRBJ2-7
CSVGYSGRVYEQYF
TGCAGCGTGGGGTATAGCGGGAGGGTCTACGAGCAGTACTTC
>TRBD2|.|TRBV30|TRBJ2-1
CAWSLSGNGNEQFF
TGTGCCTGGAGCCTTAGCGGGAATGGAAATGAGCAGTTCTTC
>.|.|TRBV9|TRBJ2-7
CASSPRGLEGYEQYF
TGTGCCAGCAGCCCAAGGGGATTGGAGGGCTACGAGCAGTACTTC
>.|.|TRBV5-1|TRBJ2-7
CASSTNGGPNTEQYF
TGCGCCAGCAGCACCAACGGGGGACCTAATACCGAGCAGTACTTC
>TRBD1|.|TRBV19|TRBJ1-1
CASSRPGGRTEAFF
TGTGCCAGTAGCCGGCCAGGGGGCCGCACTGAAGCTTTCTTT
>.|.|TRBV19|TRBJ2-7
CASTLPWVEYPQFYEQYF
TGTGCCAGTACCCTACCCTGGGTAGAGTACCCACAGTTCTACGAGCAGTACTTC
>.|few|TRBV6-5|TRBJ2-7
CASSYRGQRDYEQYF
TGTGCCAGCAGTTACCGCGGACAGAGGGACTACGAGCAGTACTTC
>.|.|TRBV10-2|TRBJ2-1
CASSDRALNNEQFF
TGCGCCAGCAGTGACAGGGCCCTTAACAATGAGCAGTTCTTC
>.|.|TRBV28|TRBJ2-7
CASSLGGATEQYF
TGTGCCAGCAGTTTGGGTGGGGCCACCGAGCAGTACTTC
>.|.|TRBV29-1|TRBJ1-2
CSVGRQEQAGYTF
TGCAGCGTTGGCCGACAGGAACAGGCTGGCTACACCTTC
>.|.|TRBV5-1|TRBJ1-2
CASSQDGLGGYTF
TGCGCCAGCAGCCAAGACGGTTTGGGCGGCTACACCTTC
>.|.|TRBV30|TRBJ1-2
CAWSPIYSYGYTF
TGTGCCTGGAGTCCGATATACAGCTATGGCTACACCTTC
>.|.|TRBV27|TRBJ2-7
CASSPQVASYEQYF
TGTGCCAGCAGTCCCCAGGTGGCCTCTTACGAGCAGTACTTC
>.|.|TRBV28|TRBJ1-5
CASSLSGRVAQHF
TGTGCCAGCAGTTTATCCGGGAGGGTAGCCCAGCATTTT
>.|.|TRBV6-1|TRBJ1-2
CASSEVGQRYGYYGYTF
TGTGCCAGCAGTGAGGTCGGACAGCGGTACGGGTACTATGGCTACACCTTC
>.|.|TRBV25-1|TRBJ2-3
CASSDGGNTDTQYF
TGTGCCAGCAGTGATGGGGGGAACACAGATACGCAGTATTTT
>.|.|TRBV2|TRBJ2-7
CASSIPSLGSYEQYF
TGTGCCAGCAGTATCCCTAGCCTAGGGTCCTACGAGCAGTACTTC
>TRBD1|.|TRBV30|TRBJ1-3
CAWSPPGQGASGNTIYF
TGTGCCTGGAGTCCTCCGGGACAGGGGGCCTCTGGAAACACCATATATTTT
>.|.|TRBV9|TRBJ1-3
CASSVAPGNGNTIYF
TGTGCCAGCAGCGTAGCTCCGGGTAACGGAAACACCATATATTTT
>.|.|TRBV12-5|TRBJ2-1
CASGFLLAEQFF
TGTGCTAGTGGTTTTCTCCTAGCGGAGCAGTTCTTC
>TRBD1|.|TRBV5-1|TRBJ1-2
CASSWGRTGVDGYTF
TGCGCCAGCAGCTGGGGTAGGACAGGGGTCGATGGCTACACCTTC
>TRBD1|.|TRBV28|TRBJ2-7
CASSPIGQAHEQYF
TGTGCCAGCAGTCCCATCGGACAGGCCCACGAGCAGTACTTC
>TRBD2|.|TRBV2|TRBJ2-5
CASRRGGLAGGRETQYF
TGTGCCAGCAGGAGGGGGGGGCTAGCGGGAGGACGAGAGACCCAGTACTTC
>.|.|TRBV5-6|TRBJ1-5
CASSTFRVLQPQHF
TGTGCCAGCAGCACTTTCAGGGTATTGCAGCCCCAGCATTTT
>.|.|TRBV5-1|TRBJ2-1
CASSFNNEQFF
TGCGCCAGCAGCTTTAACAATGAGCAGTTCTTC
>.|.|TRBV19|TRBJ2-1
CASLNRGANEQFF
TGTGCCAGCTTAAACCGGGGAGCCAATGAGCAGTTCTTC
>TRBD1|.|TRBV6-4|TRBJ1-1
CASREQGALNTEAFF
TGTGCCAGCAGGGAACAGGGGGCCTTGAACACTGAAGCTTTCTTT
>TRBD1|.|TRBV2|TRBJ1-5
CASTSGTGRGQPQHF
TGTGCCAGCACCTCCGGGACAGGGCGCGGTCAGCCCCAGCATTTT
>TRBD1|.|TRBV6-1|TRBJ1-5
CASSSDRVNQPQHF
TGTGCCAGCAGCTCGGACAGGGTCAATCAGCCCCAGCATTTT
>.|.|TRBV19|TRBJ1-2
CASSTIQGDGYTF
TGTGCCAGTAGTACCATCCAGGGCGATGGCTACACCTTC
>.|.|TRBV28|TRBJ1-5
CASSGQVSNQPQHF
TGTGCCAGCAGTGGACAAGTTAGCAATCAGCCCCAGCATTTT
>.|.|TRBV5-1|TRBJ2-1
CASSPGRLDNEQFF
TGCGCCAGCAGCCCGGGTCGGCTGGACAATGAGCAGTTCTTC
>.|.|TRBV28|TRBJ1-4
CASSPSFATNEKLFF
TGTGCCAGCAGTCCCTCCTTTGCAACTAATGAAAAACTGTTTTTT
>TRBD2|.|TRBV7-9|TRBJ2-5
CSSSDFGLAGGSQQETQYF
TGTTCCAGCAGCGACTTCGGACTAGCGGGAGGGAGCCAACAAGAGACCCAGTACTTC
>.|.|TRBV30|TRBJ2-7
CAWRAKKGENWDEQYF
TGTGCCTGGAGAGCCAAAAAGGGAGAGAATTGGGACGAGCAGTACTTC
>.|.|TRBV2|TRBJ1-5
CASSWQGNQPQHF
TGTGCCAGCAGTTGGCAGGGCAATCAGCCCCAGCATTTT
>.|few|TRBV5-4|TRBJ2-6
CASSSNGAGANVLTF
TGTGCCAGCAGCTCGAACGGGGCTGGGGCCAACGTCCTGACTTTC
>.|.|TRBV7-8|TRBJ1-1
CASSLDRNTEAFF
TGTGCCAGCAGCCTGGACAGGAACACTGAAGCTTTCTTT
>.|.|TRBV5-4|TRBJ1-1
CASRGQTQNTEAFF
TGTGCCAGCAGAGGACAGACCCAGAACACTGAAGCTTTCTTT
>.|.|TRBV28|TRBJ2-7
CASSPPTTGFNEQYF
TGTGCCAGCAGCCCTCCCACTACAGGGTTCAACGAGCAGTACTTC
>TRBD2|once|TRBV6-5|TRBJ2-5
CASSFGTSGSNQYF
TGTGCCAGCAGTTTCGGGACTAGCGGGAGTAACCAGTACTTC
>.|.|TRBV6-1|TRBJ1-5
CASSSGQVNQPQHF
TGTGCCAGCAGTTCCGGCCAGGTTAATCAGCCCCAGCATTTT
>TRBD2|.|TRBV7-9|TRBJ2-1
CASSLASGRDEQFF
TGTGCCAGCAGCTTAGCTAGCGGGAGAGATGAGCAGTTCTTC
>TRBD1|.|TRBV7-9|TRBJ1-1
CASSFLLQRDRPTEAFF
TGTGCCAGCAGCTTTCTTCTACAACGGGACAGACCCACTGAAGCTTTCTTT
>TRBD1|few|TRBV11-2|TRBJ2-7
CASSFDRGPSYEQYF
TGTGCCAGCAGCTTTGACAGGGGCCCTTCCTACGAGCAGTACTTC
>TRBD1|.|TRBV14|TRBJ2-6
CASSTGLSAGANVLTF
TGTGCCAGCTCGACAGGGTTAAGCGCTGGGGCCAACGTCCTGACTTTC
>.|.|TRBV5-6|TRBJ2-3
CASSWDTYTQYF
TGTGCCAGCAGCTGGGACACCTATACGCAGTATTTT
>.|.|TRBV19|TRBJ2-5
CASSIRGSQETQYF
TGTGCCAGTAGTATCCGCGGTTCCCAAGAGACCCAGTACTTC